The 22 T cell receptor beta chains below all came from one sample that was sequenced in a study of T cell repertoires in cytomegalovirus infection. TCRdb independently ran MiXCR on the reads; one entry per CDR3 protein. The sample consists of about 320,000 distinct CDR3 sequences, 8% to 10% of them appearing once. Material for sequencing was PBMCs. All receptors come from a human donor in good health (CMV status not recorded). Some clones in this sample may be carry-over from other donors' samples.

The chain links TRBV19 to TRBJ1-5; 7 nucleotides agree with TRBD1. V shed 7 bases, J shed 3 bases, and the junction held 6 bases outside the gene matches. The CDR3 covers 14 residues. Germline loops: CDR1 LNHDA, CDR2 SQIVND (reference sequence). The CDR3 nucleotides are TGTGCCAGTACCGAGACAGGGCTCAATCAGCCCCAGCATTTT. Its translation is CASTETGLNQPQHF.

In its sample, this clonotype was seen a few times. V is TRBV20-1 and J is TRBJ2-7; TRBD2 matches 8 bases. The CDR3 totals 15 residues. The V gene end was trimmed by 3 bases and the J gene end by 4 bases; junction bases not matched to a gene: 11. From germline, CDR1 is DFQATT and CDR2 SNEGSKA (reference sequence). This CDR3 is CSARKPSSGSYEQYF. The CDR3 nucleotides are TGCAGTGCTAGGAAGCCCTCCAGCGGGAGTTACGAGCAGTACTTC.

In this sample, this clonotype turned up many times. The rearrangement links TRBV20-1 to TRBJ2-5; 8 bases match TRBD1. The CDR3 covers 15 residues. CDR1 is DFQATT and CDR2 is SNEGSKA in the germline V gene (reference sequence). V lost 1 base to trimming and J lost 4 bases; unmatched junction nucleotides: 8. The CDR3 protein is CSARAIGQGGETQYF. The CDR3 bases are TGCAGTGCTAGAGCAATCGGACAGGGTGGAGAGACCCAGTACTTC.

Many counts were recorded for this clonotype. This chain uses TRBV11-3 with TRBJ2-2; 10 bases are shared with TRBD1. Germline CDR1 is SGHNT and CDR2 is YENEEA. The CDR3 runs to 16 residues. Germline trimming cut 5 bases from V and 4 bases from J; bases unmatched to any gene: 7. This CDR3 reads CASSIRQGAITGELFF. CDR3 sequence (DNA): TGTGCCAGCAGCATTCGACAGGGGGCAATCACCGGGGAGCTGTTTTTT.

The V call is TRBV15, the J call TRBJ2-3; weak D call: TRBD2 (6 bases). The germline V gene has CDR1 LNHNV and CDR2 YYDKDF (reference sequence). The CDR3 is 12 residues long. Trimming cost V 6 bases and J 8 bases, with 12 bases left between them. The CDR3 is CATSRVEGTQYF. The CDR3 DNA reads TGTGCCACCAGTCGAGTGGAGGGTACGCAGTATTTT.

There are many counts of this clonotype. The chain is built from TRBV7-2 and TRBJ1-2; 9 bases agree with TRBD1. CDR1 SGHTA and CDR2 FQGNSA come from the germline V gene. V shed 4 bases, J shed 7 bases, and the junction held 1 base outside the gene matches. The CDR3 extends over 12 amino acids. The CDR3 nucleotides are TGTGCCAGCAGCTGGACAGGGGCTGGCTACACCTTC. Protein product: CASSWTGAGYTF.

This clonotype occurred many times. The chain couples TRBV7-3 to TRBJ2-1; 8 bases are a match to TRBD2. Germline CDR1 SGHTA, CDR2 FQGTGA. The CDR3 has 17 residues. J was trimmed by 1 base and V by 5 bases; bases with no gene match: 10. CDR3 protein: CASSTHFSGTSYNEQFF. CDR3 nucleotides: TGTGCCAGCAGCACACACTTTAGCGGGACTTCCTACAATGAGCAGTTCTTC.

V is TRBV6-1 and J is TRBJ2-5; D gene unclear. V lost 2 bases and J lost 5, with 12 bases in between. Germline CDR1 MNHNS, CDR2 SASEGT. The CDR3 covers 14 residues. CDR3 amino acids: CASSERVSGETQYF. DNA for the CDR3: TGTGCCAGCAGTGAAAGGGTTAGTGGGGAGACCCAGTACTTC.

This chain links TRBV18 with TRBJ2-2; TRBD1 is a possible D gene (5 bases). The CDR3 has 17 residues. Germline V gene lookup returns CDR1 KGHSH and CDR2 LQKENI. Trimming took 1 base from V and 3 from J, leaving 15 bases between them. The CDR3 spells CASSPLMTGAYTGELFF. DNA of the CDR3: TGTGCCAGCTCACCACTAATGACTGGGGCCTACACCGGGGAGCTGTTTTTT.

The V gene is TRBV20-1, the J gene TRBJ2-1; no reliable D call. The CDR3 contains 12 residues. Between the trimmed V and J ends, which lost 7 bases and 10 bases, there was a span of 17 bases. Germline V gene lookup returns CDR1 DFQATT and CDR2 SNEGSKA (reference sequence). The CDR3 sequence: CSEGYRPGEQFF. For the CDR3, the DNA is TGCAGTGAGGGCTACCGCCCGGGCGAGCAGTTCTTC.

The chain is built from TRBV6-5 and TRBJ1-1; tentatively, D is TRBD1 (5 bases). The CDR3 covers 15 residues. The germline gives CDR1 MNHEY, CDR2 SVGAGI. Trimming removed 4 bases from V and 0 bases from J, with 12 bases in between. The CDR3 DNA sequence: TGTGCCAGCAGTTCGGGGGGAGGTATGAACACTGAAGCTTTCTTT. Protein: CASSSGGGMNTEAFF.

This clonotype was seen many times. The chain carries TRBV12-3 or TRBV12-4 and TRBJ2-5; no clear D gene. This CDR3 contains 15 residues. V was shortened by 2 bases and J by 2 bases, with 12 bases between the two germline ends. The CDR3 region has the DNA TGTGCCAGCAGTTTAAGTCAGGAGATGCAAGAGACCCAGTACTTC. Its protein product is CASSLSQEMQETQYF.

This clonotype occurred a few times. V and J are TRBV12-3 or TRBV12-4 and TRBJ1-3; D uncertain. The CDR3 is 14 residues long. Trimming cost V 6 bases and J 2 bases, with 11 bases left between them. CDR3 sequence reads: CASRADAAGNTIYF. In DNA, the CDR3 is TGTGCCAGCAGAGCCGACGCGGCTGGAAACACCATATATTTT.

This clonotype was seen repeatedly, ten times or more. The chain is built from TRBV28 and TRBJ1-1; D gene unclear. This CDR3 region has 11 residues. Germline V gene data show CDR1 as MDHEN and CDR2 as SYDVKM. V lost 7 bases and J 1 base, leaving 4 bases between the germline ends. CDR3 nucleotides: TGTGCCAGCACGGCGAACACTGAAGCTTTCTTT. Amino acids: CASTANTEAFF.

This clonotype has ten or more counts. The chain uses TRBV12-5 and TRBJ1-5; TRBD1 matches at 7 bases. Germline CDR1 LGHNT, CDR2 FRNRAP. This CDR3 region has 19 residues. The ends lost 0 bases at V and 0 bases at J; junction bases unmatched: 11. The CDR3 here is CASGLVLTGQLGSNQPQHF. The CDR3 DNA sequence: TGTGCTAGTGGTTTGGTCCTAACGGGACAGTTAGGTAGCAATCAGCCCCAGCATTTT.

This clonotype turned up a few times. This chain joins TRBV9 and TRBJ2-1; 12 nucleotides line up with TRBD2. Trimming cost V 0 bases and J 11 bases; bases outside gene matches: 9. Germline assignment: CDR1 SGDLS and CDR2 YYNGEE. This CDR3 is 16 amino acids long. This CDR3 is CASSVDPSGGARQQFF. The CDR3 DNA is TGTGCCAGCAGCGTAGACCCTAGCGGGGGGGCTCGCCAGCAGTTCTTC.

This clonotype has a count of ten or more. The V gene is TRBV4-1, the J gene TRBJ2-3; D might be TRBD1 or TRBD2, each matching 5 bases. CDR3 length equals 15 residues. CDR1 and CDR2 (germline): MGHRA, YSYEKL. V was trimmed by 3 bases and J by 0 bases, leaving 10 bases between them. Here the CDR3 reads CASSHGRGSTDTQYF. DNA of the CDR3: TGCGCCAGCAGCCATGGTCGGGGCAGCACAGATACGCAGTATTTT.

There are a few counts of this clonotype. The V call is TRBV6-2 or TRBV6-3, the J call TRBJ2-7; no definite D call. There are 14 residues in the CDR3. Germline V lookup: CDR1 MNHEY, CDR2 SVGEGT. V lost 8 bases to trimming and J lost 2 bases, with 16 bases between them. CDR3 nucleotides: TGTGCCAGCGGCGAAGTATGGGCCACCTACGAGCAGTACTTC. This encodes CASGEVWATYEQYF.

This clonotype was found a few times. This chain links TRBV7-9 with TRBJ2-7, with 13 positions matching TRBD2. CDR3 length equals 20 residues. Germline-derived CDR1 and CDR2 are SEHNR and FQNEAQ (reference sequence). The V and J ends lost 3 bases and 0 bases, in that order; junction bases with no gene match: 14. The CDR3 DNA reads TGTGCCAGCAGCTTGATCAGACTAGCGGGAGGCTCCGTTAGCTCCTACGAGCAGTACTTC. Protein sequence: CASSLIRLAGGSVSSYEQYF.

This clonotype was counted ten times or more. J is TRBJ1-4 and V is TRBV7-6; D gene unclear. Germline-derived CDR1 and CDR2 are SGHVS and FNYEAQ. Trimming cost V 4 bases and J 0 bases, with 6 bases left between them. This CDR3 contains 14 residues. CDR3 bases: TGTGCCAGCAGCTCCCCCCCAACTAATGAAAAACTGTTTTTT. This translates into CASSSPPTNEKLFF.

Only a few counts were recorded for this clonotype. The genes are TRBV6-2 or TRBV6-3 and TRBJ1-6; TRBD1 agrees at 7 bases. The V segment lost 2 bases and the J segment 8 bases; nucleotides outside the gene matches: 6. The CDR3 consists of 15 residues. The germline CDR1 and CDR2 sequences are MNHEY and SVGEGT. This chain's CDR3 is CASSYPTGVDSPLHF. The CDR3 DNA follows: TGTGCCAGCAGTTACCCCACAGGGGTGGATTCACCCCTCCACTTT.

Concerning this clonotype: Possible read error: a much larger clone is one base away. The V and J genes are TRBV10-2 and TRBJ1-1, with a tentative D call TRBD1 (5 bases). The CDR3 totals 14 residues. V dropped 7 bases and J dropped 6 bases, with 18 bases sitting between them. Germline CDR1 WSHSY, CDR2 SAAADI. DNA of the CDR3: TGCGCCAGCACCGAAGGGGTTTCAAACCCTGAAGCTTTCTTT. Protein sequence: CASTEGVSNPEAFF.